The 8 T cell receptor beta chains below all came from one sample that was sequenced in a study of blood T cell repertoires in COVID-19. TCRdb keeps only in-frame clones here, not all; method: immunoSEQ multiplex PCR. The sample shows about 61,000 clones, 88% of them seen only once. Sequenced input: peripheral blood. The receptors were gathered from a woman aged 45-60 years with active or convalescent COVID-19.

The J gene is TRBJ2-1, the V gene TRBV5-1; 14 bases align to TRBD2. This CDR3 has 20 residues. Germline V gene sequence: CDR1 SGHRS, CDR2 YFSETQ. The V and J ends lost 0 bases and 4 bases, in that order; junction bases with no gene match: 12. The CDR3, as DNA: TGCGCCAGCAGCTTGGTAGGACTAGCGGGAGGCCTACCGTTTTACAATGAGCAGTTCTTC. It encodes CASSLVGLAGGLPFYNEQFF.

This chain connects TRBV11-2 to TRBJ1-5; 8 nucleotides agree with TRBD1. The germline V gene has CDR1 SGHAT and CDR2 FQNNGV. V dropped 3 bases and J dropped 2; count of bases not matched to a gene: 3. The CDR3 sequence is 15 residues long. CDR3 DNA sequence: TGTGCCAGCAGCTTCGGACAGGGTGGCAATCAGCCCCAGCATTTT. Its translation is CASSFGQGGNQPQHF. The variable domain in full, completed from reference TRBV11-2 and TRBJ1-5, reads EAGVAQSPRYKIIEKRQSVAFWCNPISGHATLYWYQQILGQGPKLLIQFQNNGVVDDSQLPKDRFSAERLKGVDSTLKIQPAKLEDSAVYLCASSFGQGGNQPQHFGDGTRLSIL.

This rearrangement joins TRBV6-5 to TRBJ2-1, with D maybe TRBD1 (6 bases). CDR1 is MNHEY, CDR2 SVGAGI, per germline. Trimming shortened V by 6 bases and J by 8 bases, and 14 bases separated the two germline ends. CDR3 size: 13 residues. CDR3 in amino acids: CASRGHIADEQFF. CDR3 nucleotides: TGTGCCAGCAGGGGACATATAGCCGATGAGCAGTTCTTC.

V is TRBV10-3 and J is TRBJ2-3; D perhaps matches TRBD2 (5 bases). The CDR3 covers 12 residues. CDR1 and CDR2 (germline): ENHRY, SYGVKD. Deletions cut 6 bases from V and 6 bases from J, with 10 bases between. For the CDR3, the DNA is TGTGCCATCAGCGTACGGAGGGATACGCAGTATTTT. Amino acids: CAISVRRDTQYF.

V and J are TRBV7-2 and TRBJ1-2; maybe TRBD1 (6 bases). Germline assignment: CDR1 SGHTA and CDR2 FQGNSA. The CDR3 loop spans 18 amino acids. Trimming took 2 bases from V and 7 from J, leaving 26 bases between them. CDR3: CASSLSGADRSRAGGYTF. The CDR3, as DNA: TGTGCCAGCAGCTTAAGCGGCGCAGACAGGTCGCGGGCTGGTGGCTACACCTTC.

The gene calls are TRBV7-3 and TRBJ2-3; 8 bases match TRBD1. The ends lost 1 base at V and 4 bases at J; junction bases unmatched: 13. CDR1 is SGHTA and CDR2 is FQGTGA in the germline V gene. There are 18 residues in the CDR3. Here the CDR3 reads CASSLNGIRTGPPDTQYF. CDR3 bases: TGTGCCAGCAGCTTAAATGGGATACGGACAGGGCCGCCAGATACGCAGTATTTT.

CDR3 sequence reads: CASSESAGYGYTF. CDR3 coding DNA: TGCGCCAGCAGTGAGTCGGCAGGGTATGGCTACACCTTC. The chain recombines TRBV10-1 with TRBJ1-2; D is possibly TRBD1 (5 bases). The CDR3 consists of 13 residues. CDR1 is WNHNN, CDR2 SYGVQD, per germline (reference sequence). The V and J ends lost 0 bases and 5 bases respectively, with 7 bases between them.

The rearrangement joins TRBV6-5 to TRBJ2-1, with D tentatively TRBD2 (5 bases). There are 15 residues in the CDR3. Germline CDR1 reads MNHEY; CDR2 reads SVGAGI. Deletions cut 7 bases from V and 0 bases from J, with 13 bases between. DNA for the CDR3: TGTGCCAGCAAAGGGAGTACCAGCTCCTACAATGAGCAGTTCTTC. This codes for CASKGSTSSYNEQFF.